The clone carrying this TCR beta chain was detected ten times or more. The antigen remains undetermined. Each CDR3 protein is one row after TCRdb ran MiXCR on the RT-PCR reads. The sample carries more than 600,000 distinct CDR3 sequences, 15% to 20% recorded once. This specimen belongs to a study of response to subunit inactivated influenza vaccine. Regarding the study as a whole: Each seasonal influenza vaccination, the authors suggested, recruits few new T cells.

This CDR3 has 15 amino acids. V dropped 3 bases and J dropped 6; count of bases not matched to a gene: 7. Germline V CDR1 and CDR2: SGHRS, YFSETQ. The rearrangement uses TRBV5-1 and TRBJ2-1, with 9 bases aligning to TRBD1. Sample: PBMCs from blood, taken around 5 days after vaccination. The sequence was collected from a man in his fifties or sixties who received an inactivated influenza vaccine. CDR3: CASSYAGTGTNEQFF. CDR3 sequence (DNA): TGCGCCAGCAGCTATGCCGGGACAGGGACCAATGAGCAGTTCTTC.